This TCR beta chain appears in the sequencing data of a study of cytomegalovirus exposure and HLA in healthy donors. Turning to the study itself: A previous analysis identified 90 million to 140 million unique TCR beta sequences derived from around 200 million T cells.

As regards this clone: Its target is unknown.

General study points: Information on immune exposure was restricted to one variable (CMV serostatus).

PCR amplification relied on 60 Vbeta primers (plus 13 Jbeta primers). Per the study methods: The count from a later analysis was some 76 million unique TCR beta chains, around 11 million of them shared. Method: immunoSEQ multiplex PCR; TCRdb's copy keeps in-frame clones and lacks some. V, J and clone size derive from that table, while D and trimming were established from the DNA sequence. Of tens of thousands of clones listed, 75% to 85% are singletons. The CDR3 sequence is 14 residues long. From germline, CDR1 is LNHDA and CDR2 SQIVND (reference sequence). Trimming took off 7 bases at V and 3 bases at J, with 13 bases between the two ends.

The specimen was PBMCs. The clonotype was recovered from a female donor in good health and CMV-seronegative. The chain is built from TRBV19 and TRBJ1-5, with TRBD1 as a possible D gene (6 bases). CDR3 loop: CASKTGLANQPQHF. The CDR3 DNA reads TGTGCCAGTAAGACAGGCCTAGCCAATCAGCCCCAGCATTTT.